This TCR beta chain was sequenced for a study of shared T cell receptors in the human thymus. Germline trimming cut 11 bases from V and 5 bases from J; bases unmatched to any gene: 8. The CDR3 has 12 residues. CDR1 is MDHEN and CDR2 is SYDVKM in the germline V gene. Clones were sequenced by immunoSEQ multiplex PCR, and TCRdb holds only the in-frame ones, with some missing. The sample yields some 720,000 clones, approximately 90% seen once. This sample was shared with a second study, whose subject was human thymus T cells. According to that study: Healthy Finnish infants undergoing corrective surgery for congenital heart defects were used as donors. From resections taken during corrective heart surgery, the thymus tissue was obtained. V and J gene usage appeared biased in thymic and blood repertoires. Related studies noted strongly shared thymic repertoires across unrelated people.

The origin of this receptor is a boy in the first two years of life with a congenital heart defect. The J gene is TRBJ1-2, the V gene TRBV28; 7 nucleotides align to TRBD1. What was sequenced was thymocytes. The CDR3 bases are TGTGCCGTTACCCCAGGGGGGTATGGCTACACCTTC. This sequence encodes CAVTPGGYGYTF.